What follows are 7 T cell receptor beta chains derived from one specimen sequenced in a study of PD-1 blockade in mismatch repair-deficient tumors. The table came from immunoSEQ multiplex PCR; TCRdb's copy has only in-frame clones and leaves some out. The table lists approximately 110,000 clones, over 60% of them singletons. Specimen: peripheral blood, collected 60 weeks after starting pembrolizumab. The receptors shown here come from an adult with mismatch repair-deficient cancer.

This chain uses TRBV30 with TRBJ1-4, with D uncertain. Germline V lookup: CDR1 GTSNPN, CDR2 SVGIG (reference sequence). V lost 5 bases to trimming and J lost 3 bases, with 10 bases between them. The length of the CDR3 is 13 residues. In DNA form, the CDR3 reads TGTGCCTGGCCAGCTGGGCCTAATGAAAAACTGTTTTTT. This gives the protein CAWPAGPNEKLFF.

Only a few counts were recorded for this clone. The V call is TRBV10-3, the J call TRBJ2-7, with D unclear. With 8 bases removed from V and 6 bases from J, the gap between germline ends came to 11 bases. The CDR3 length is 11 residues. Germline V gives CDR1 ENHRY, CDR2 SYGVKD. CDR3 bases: TGTGCCATCGGCCAGACTTCCGAGCAGTACTTC. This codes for CAIGQTSEQYF.

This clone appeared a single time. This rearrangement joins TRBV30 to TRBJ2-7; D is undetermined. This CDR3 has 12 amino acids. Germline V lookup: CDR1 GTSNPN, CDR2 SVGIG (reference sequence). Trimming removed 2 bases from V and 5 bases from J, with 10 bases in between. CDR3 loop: CAWSPGTNEQYF. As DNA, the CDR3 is TGTGCCTGGAGTCCTGGCACTAACGAGCAGTACTTC.

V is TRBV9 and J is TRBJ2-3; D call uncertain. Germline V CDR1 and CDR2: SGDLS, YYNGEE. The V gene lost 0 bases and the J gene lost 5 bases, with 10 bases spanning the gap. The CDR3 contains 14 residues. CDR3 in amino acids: CASSVVSSQDTQYF. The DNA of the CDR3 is TGTGCCAGCAGCGTAGTGAGTAGTCAAGATACGCAGTATTTT.

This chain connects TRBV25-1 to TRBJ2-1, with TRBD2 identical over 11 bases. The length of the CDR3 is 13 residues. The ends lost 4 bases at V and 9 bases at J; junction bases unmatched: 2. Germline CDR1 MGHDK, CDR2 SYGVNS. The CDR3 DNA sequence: TGTGCCAGCAGTGGTCTAGCGGGAGGTGAGCAGTTCTTC. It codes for CASSGLAGGEQFF.

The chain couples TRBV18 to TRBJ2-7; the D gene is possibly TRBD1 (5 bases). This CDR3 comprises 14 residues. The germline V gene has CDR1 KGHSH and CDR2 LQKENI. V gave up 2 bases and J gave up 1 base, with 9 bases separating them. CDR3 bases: TGTGCCAGCTCACCATACCCAGGGTCCTACGAGCAGTACTTC. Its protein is CASSPYPGSYEQYF. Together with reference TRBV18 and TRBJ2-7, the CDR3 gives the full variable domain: NAGVMQNPRHLVRRRGQEARLRCSPMKGHSHVYWYRQLPEEGLKFMVYLQKENIIDESGMPKERFSAEFPKEGPSILRIQQVVRGDSAAYFCASSPYPGSYEQYFGPGTRLTVT.

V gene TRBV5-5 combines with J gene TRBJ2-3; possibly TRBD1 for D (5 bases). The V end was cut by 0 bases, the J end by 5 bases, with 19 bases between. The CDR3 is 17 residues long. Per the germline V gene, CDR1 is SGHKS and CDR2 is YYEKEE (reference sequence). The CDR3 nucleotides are TGTGCCAGCAGCTTGGCGACCGACAGTCCCCGAAGAGATACGCAGTATTTT. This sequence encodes CASSLATDSPRRDTQYF. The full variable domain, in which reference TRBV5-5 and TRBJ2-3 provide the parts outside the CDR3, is DAGVTQSPTHLIKTRGQQVTLRCSPISGHKSVSWYQQVLGQGPQFIFQYYEKEERGRGNFPDRFSARQFPNYSSELNVNALLLGDSALYLCASSLATDSPRRDTQYFGPGTRLTVL.